This TCR beta chain was documented in a study of T cells in localized non-small cell lung cancer. Some clones are missing from TCRdb's copy, which holds only in-frame ones; the method was immunoSEQ multiplex PCR. The table records about 41,000 clones, approximately 90% of them present only once. Comment on this clone: The antigen remains unidentified.

Study-wide results and caveats: One tumor region alone was sequenced, and heterogeneity therefore remains possible. Patients showing higher blood T cell density tended to see longer overall survival. In adjacent lung, a median about 50 of the top 100 tumor clones were found. It was uninvolved adjacent lung that showed the highest T cell clonality, exceeding tumor.

The germline gives CDR1 MGHRA, CDR2 YSYEKL. This CDR3 contains 16 residues. V shed 2 bases, J shed 3 bases, and the junction held 5 bases outside the gene matches. This TCR derives from a woman between 18 and 55 years old with stage III lung adenocarcinoma. This rearrangement joins TRBV4-1 to TRBJ1-3; 9 nucleotides agree with TRBD1. The sample in question was peripheral blood, obtained before any cancer treatment. CDR3 residues: CASSQHGTGSGNTIYF. CDR3 nucleotide sequence: TGCGCCAGCAGCCAACATGGGACAGGGAGTGGAAACACCATATATTTT.